These 27 T cell receptor beta chains share one sample of origin, sequenced in a study of T cells expressing NK-cell markers. Reanalyzing the 5' RACE reads, TCRdb keeps one entry per CDR3 protein, without DNA. The specimen's table records under 200,000 distinct CDR3 sequences. Sample: blood T cells: a sorted CD56 or NKG2C T cell subset, CD4+ or CD8+ T cells, or bulk PBMC T cells (not recorded which). The receptor source for this set is a woman between 18 and 69 years old in good health.

The CDR3 reads CASSVDQYEQYF. This rearrangement joins TRBV7-2 to TRBJ2-7. The V gene's germline CDR1 is SGHTA and CDR2 FQGNSA. The CDR3 covers 12 residues.

V gene TRBV5-6 combines with J gene TRBJ2-5. The germline gives CDR1 SGHDT, CDR2 YYEEEE. There are 11 residues in the CDR3. The CDR3 region is CASSVRETQYF.

The V call is TRBV12-3 or TRBV12-4, the J call TRBJ2-1; TCRdb's D call, TRBD2, is unchecked because there is no DNA. There are 16 residues in the CDR3. The CDR3 reads CASSLLALSSYNEQFF.

The gene calls are TRBV7-9 and TRBJ2-7. The germline gives CDR1 SEHNR, CDR2 FQNEAQ (reference sequence). The CDR3 extends over 13 amino acids. CDR3 region: CASSPRASNEQYF. The full variable domain, completed using reference TRBV7-9 and TRBJ2-7, is DTGVSQNPRHKITKRGQNVTFRCDPISEHNRLYWYRQTLGQGPEFLTYFQNEAQLEKSRLLSDRFSAERPKGSFSTLEIQRTEQGDSAMYLCASSPRASNEQYFGPGTRLTVT.

The V and J genes are TRBV12-3 or TRBV12-4 and TRBJ1-2; without DNA, the TCRdb call of TRBD1 cannot be checked. CDR3 length: 16 amino acids. CDR3 region: CASSRLARQGGYGYTF.

CDR3 region: CASSPEWNQETQYF. The gene calls are TRBV11-2 and TRBJ2-5. The V gene's germline CDR1 is SGHAT and CDR2 FQNNGV. This CDR3 spans 14 amino acids.

The chain employs TRBV5-6 and TRBJ1-2; the D gene TCRdb calls, TRBD1, cannot be checked with no DNA. Germline assignment: CDR1 SGHDT and CDR2 YYEEEE. There are 15 residues in the CDR3. The chain's CDR3 is CASSGFGQGTGGYTF.

CDR3 amino acids: CASSLLGTGAGELFF. The chain has TRBV5-1 and TRBJ2-2; the TCRdb call, TRBD1, lacks DNA for checking. Germline CDR1 and CDR2: SGHRS and YFSETQ. CDR3 length: 15 amino acids.

The CDR3 sequence: CASKYFFQESYEQYF. This rearrangement joins TRBV5-1 to TRBJ2-7. The CDR3 contains 15 residues. Germline values: CDR1 SGHRS, CDR2 YFSETQ. The whole variable domain, filled in from reference TRBV5-1 and TRBJ2-7, reads KAGVTQTPRYLIKTRGQQVTLSCSPISGHRSVSWYQQTPGQGLQFLFEYFSETQRNKGNFPGRFSGRQFSNSRSEMNVSTLELGDSALYLCASKYFFQESYEQYFGPGTRLTVT.

The rearrangement uses TRBV6-2 or TRBV6-3 and TRBJ1-1. This CDR3 is 13 amino acids long. The V gene's germline CDR1 is MNHEY and CDR2 SVGEGT. CDR3 region: CASTLTPRGEAFF.

The chain recombines TRBV4-1 with TRBJ1-1. CDR1 MGHRA and CDR2 YSYEKL come from the germline V gene. This CDR3 comprises 14 residues. The CDR3 loop reads CASSQPTLNTEAFF.

The chain has TRBV30 and TRBJ2-7; TCRdb lists TRBD1, though no DNA is available to test this call. This CDR3 region has 15 residues. The germline V gene encodes CDR1 GTSNPN and CDR2 SVGIG (reference sequence). The CDR3 loop reads CAWRLTGTGKYEQYF.

The gene calls are TRBV5-1 and TRBJ2-7; TCRdb selects TRBD1, and the lack of DNA leaves this call unchecked. This CDR3 contains 14 residues. The germline V gene encodes CDR1 SGHRS and CDR2 YFSETQ. CDR3 protein: CASSLGQATYEQYF.

This chain uses TRBV9 with TRBJ2-1; with no DNA, the TCRdb D assignment of TRBD2 cannot be verified. The CDR3 contains 16 residues. Germline lookup yields CDR1 SGDLS and CDR2 YYNGEE. This CDR3 is CASSVGPAGGLNEQFF.

The CDR3 reads CASTSRTHNSPLHF. The rearrangement joins TRBV2 to TRBJ1-6. The CDR3 consists of 14 residues. Germline-derived CDR1 and CDR2 are SNHLY and FYNNEI. The full variable domain, rest sourced from reference TRBV2 and TRBJ1-6, is EPEVTQTPSHQVTQMGQEVILRCVPISNHLYFYWYRQILGQKVEFLVSFYNNEISEKSEIFDDQFSVERPDGSNFTLKIRSTKLEDSAMYFCASTSRTHNSPLHFGNGTRLTVT.

The rearrangement uses TRBV9 and TRBJ2-2. The CDR3 spans 14 residues. Germline-derived CDR1 and CDR2 are SGDLS and YYNGEE. This CDR3 reads CASSVLQNTGELFF.

This chain uses TRBV5-1 with TRBJ2-3; TCRdb outputs TRBD2, but without DNA this stays unchecked. The germline V gene has CDR1 SGHRS and CDR2 YFSETQ. This CDR3 is 17 amino acids long. CDR3 region: CASSLGGLAGFTDTQYF.

The V and J genes are TRBV12-3 or TRBV12-4 and TRBJ1-2; TCRdb's D call of TRBD1 is untestable without DNA. The CDR3 contains 14 residues. CDR3 in amino acids: CASRRDRVDYGYTF.

The chain combines TRBV5-1 with TRBJ2-3; TCRdb calls TRBD1, which cannot be checked without DNA. Germline assignment: CDR1 SGHRS and CDR2 YFSETQ. The CDR3 contains 14 residues. The chain's CDR3 is CASKQGQSTDTQYF.

CDR3 region: CASSPGPSPGELFF. V gene TRBV5-1 combines with J gene TRBJ2-2; TCRdb calls TRBD2, which cannot be checked without DNA. CDR1 and CDR2 (germline): SGHRS, YFSETQ. The CDR3 is 14 amino acids. Together with reference TRBV5-1 and TRBJ2-2, the CDR3 gives the full variable domain: KAGVTQTPRYLIKTRGQQVTLSCSPISGHRSVSWYQQTPGQGLQFLFEYFSETQRNKGNFPGRFSGRQFSNSRSEMNVSTLELGDSALYLCASSPGPSPGELFFGEGSRLTVL.

This chain links TRBV9 with TRBJ1-2. CDR3 length: 12 amino acids. The V gene's germline CDR1 is SGDLS and CDR2 YYNGEE. CDR3 sequence reads: CASSVVNGGYTF.

The chain's CDR3 is CSARAWGSNTEAFF. V gene TRBV20-1 combines with J gene TRBJ1-1; with no DNA, the TCRdb D assignment of TRBD1 cannot be verified. The V gene's germline CDR1 is DFQATT and CDR2 SNEGSKA (reference sequence). The CDR3 totals 14 residues.

V gene TRBV5-1 combines with J gene TRBJ1-6; with no DNA, the TCRdb D assignment of TRBD1 cannot be verified. The CDR3 is made up of 13 amino acids. Germline V lookup: CDR1 SGHRS, CDR2 YFSETQ. This chain's CDR3 is CASSSPGNSPLHF. The full variable domain, completed using reference TRBV5-1 and TRBJ1-6, is KAGVTQTPRYLIKTRGQQVTLSCSPISGHRSVSWYQQTPGQGLQFLFEYFSETQRNKGNFPGRFSGRQFSNSRSEMNVSTLELGDSALYLCASSSPGNSPLHFGNGTRLTVT.

The chain recombines TRBV12-3 or TRBV12-4 with TRBJ1-1; the D call of TRBD1 rests on TCRdb alone, since no DNA is present to check it. This CDR3 is 15 amino acids long. CDR3: CASSRVQGMNTEAFF.

The chain uses TRBV28 and TRBJ1-5. Germline V gene data show CDR1 as MDHEN and CDR2 as SYDVKM. This CDR3 region has 12 residues. CDR3 in amino acids: CASSPRVQPQHF.

This rearrangement joins TRBV15 to TRBJ2-2. The germline V gene has CDR1 LNHNV and CDR2 YYDKDF (reference sequence). The CDR3 totals 15 residues. The CDR3 spells CATSRVRANTGELFF.

The chain combines TRBV29-1 with TRBJ2-3; TCRdb lists TRBD1, though no DNA is available to test this call. This CDR3 is built from 15 residues. Germline lookup yields CDR1 SQVTM and CDR2 ANQGSEA. The CDR3: CSVGGAGVFLDTQYF.